This T cell receptor beta chain was documented in a study of T cell responses to AZD1222 COVID-19 vaccine. The CDR3 is made up of 13 amino acids. V lost 5 bases to trimming and J lost 0 bases; unmatched junction nucleotides: 1. Germline CDR1 SQVTM, CDR2 ANQGSEA. This clone is a singleton in its sample. The antigen is not known. Clones were sequenced by immunoSEQ multiplex PCR, and TCRdb holds only the in-frame ones, with some missing. Here the sample spans 97,000 or so clones, roughly 90% being singletons. Overall study findings and caveats: Vaccine-related CD4 TCRs covered spike, predominating at 160-218 and 743-854. There were mostly white British donors and more females than males, and clonal diversity was possibly underestimated. The repertoires were collected only after the peak T cell response. Close to half of all spike-specific TCRs reportedly target regions of the variants that are unmutated.

The sequence was obtained from an adult in good health. The chain carries TRBV29-1 and TRBJ2-7; 10 bases match TRBD1. The sample here was peripheral blood, taken on day 0 of AZD1222 vaccination. CDR3 sequence: CSVRQGASYEQYF. The CDR3 DNA follows: TGCAGCGTTCGACAGGGGGCCTCCTACGAGCAGTACTTC.